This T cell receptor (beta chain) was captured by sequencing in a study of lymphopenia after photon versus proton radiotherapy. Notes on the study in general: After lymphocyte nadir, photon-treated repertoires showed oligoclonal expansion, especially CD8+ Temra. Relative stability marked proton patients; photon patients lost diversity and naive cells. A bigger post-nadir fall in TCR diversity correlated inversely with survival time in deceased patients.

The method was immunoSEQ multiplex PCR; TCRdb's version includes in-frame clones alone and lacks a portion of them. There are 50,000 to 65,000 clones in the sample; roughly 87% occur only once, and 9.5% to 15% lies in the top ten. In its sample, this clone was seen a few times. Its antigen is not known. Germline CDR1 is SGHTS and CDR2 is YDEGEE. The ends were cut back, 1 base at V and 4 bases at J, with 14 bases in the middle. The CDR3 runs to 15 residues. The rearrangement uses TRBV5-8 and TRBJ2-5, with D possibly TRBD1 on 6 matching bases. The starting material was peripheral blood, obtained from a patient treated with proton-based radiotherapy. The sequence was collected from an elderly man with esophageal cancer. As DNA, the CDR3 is TGTGCCAGCAGCTTGTACCAGGGGCCGCGAGAGACCCAGTACTTC. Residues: CASSLYQGPRETQYF.